This is a list of T cell receptor beta chains from one sample in a study of CD8+CD57+ T cells in acquired aplastic anemia. TCRdb re-derived calls from the reads in MiXCR, one entry per CDR3 protein. The sample contains some 150,000 distinct CDR3 sequences, around 75% of which appear only once. The sample comprised sorted CD4+, CD8+, or CD8+CD57+ T cells (not recorded which) from PBMCs. Source of these receptors: a human donor with aplastic anemia. Both conserved end residues are part of each CDR3. The order of the fields is clone size, J gene, V gene, D gene, CDR3 DNA, CDR3 protein. D genes are given only for firm matches. Expanded clones are given a class, and other clones once, few, many or no size at all.

>-|TRBJ1-2|TRBV20-1|-
TGCAGTGCTAACACTAACTATGGCTACACCTTC
CSANTNYGYTF
>-|TRBJ1-1|TRBV4-3|-
TGCGCCAGCAGCCAAGGTATGGAGGTCACTGAAGCTTTCTTT
CASSQGMEVTEAFF
>many|TRBJ2-6|TRBV6-2/TRBV6-3|-
TGTGCCAGCAGTTACATGGGGGACTCTGGGGCCAACGTCCTGACTTTC
CASSYMGDSGANVLTF
>-|TRBJ2-2|TRBV20-1|TRBD2
TGCAGTGCCCGCCGGCCTAGCGGGGACACCGGGGAGCTGTTTTTT
CSARRPSGDTGELFF
>-|TRBJ2-1|TRBV7-9|TRBD2
TGTGCCAGCAGCTCTAGCGGGGGGGCCTACAATGAGCAGTTCTTC
CASSSSGGAYNEQFF
>few|TRBJ2-2|TRBV7-9|-
TGTGCCAGCAGCAATAGGGCCGGCACCGGGGAGCTGTTTTTT
CASSNRAGTGELFF
>-|TRBJ2-2|TRBV29-1|-
-
CSVVGGGTGELLF
>-|TRBJ1-4|TRBV4-2|-
TGTGCCAGCAGCCAAGCTAGTGATGAAAAACTGTTTTTT
CASSQASDEKLFF
>few|TRBJ2-3|TRBV2|-
TGTGCCAGCAGTGACAGCTCCCTGCGAGATACGCAGTATTTT
CASSDSSLRDTQYF
>-|TRBJ2-1|TRBV19|-
TGTGCCAGTAGTGAGGGGACACGCTGGGAGCAGTTCTTC
CASSEGTRWEQFF
>-|TRBJ2-3|TRBV10-3|-
TGTGCCATCAGTGAGCGGGGAGCTCCTACAGATACGCAGTATTTT
CAISERGAPTDTQYF
>-|TRBJ2-7|TRBV11-2|-
TGTGCCAGCATCACTGGGGATTCCTACGAGCAGTACTTC
CASITGDSYEQYF
>-|TRBJ2-7|TRBV7-2|-
TGTGCCAGCAGCTTAGCGCTGAGGGCGAGCTCCTACGAGCAGTACTTC
CASSLALRASSYEQYF
>once|TRBJ1-5|TRBV15|-
TGTGCCACCAGCCTTTTAAGTCCGGGCAATCAGCCCCAGCATTTT
CATSLLSPGNQPQHF
>-|TRBJ2-7|TRBV9|-
TGTGCCAGCAGCCGACCGGGATCGGGGTACGAGCAGTACTTC
CASSRPGSGYEQYF
>-|TRBJ2-7|TRBV20-1|-
TGCAGTGCTAGAGACTACGGGGCCGAATCCTACGAGCAGTACTTC
CSARDYGAESYEQYF
>-|TRBJ1-1|TRBV2|-
TGTGCCAGCAGGGATCACAAGAACACTGAAGCTTTCTTT
CASRDHKNTEAFF
>-|TRBJ2-3|TRBV5-6|-
TGTGCCAGTAGCCACCTAGGGGGGACGGATACGCAGTATTTT
CASSHLGGTDTQYF
>-|TRBJ1-1|TRBV7-9|-
TGTGCCAGCACCCAGCAGGGTTTCGCTGAAGCTTTCTTT
CASTQQGFAEAFF
>-|TRBJ2-7|TRBV6-1|TRBD1
TGTGCCAGCAGTGAATGGACAGGGAATTACGAGCAGTACTTC
CASSEWTGNYEQYF
>-|TRBJ2-2|TRBV29-1|TRBD2
TGCAGCGCCGGGAGGGGGGCAAGCACCGGGGAGCTGTTTTTT
CSAGRGASTGELFF
>-|TRBJ1-5|TRBV20-1|TRBD1
TGCAGTGCCCAGGACAGGGTCTCCAATCAGCCCCAGCATTTT
CSAQDRVSNQPQHF
>-|TRBJ2-7|TRBV7-2|TRBD1
TGTGCCAGCAGCAGAAGCTGGGACAGCGCCTACGAGCAGTACTTC
CASSRSWDSAYEQYF
>-|TRBJ2-6|TRBV4-1|-
TGCGCCAGCAGCCCCGAGGGGATCGCTGGGGCCAACGTCCTGACTTTC
CASSPEGIAGANVLTF
>few|TRBJ2-1|TRBV10-3|-
TGTGCCATCAGTGTTTACAATGAGCAGTTCTTC
CAISVYNEQFF
>-|TRBJ2-7|TRBV7-8|-
TGTGCCAGCGCTTCACGGCCTTCGTGGGAGCAGTACTTC
CASASRPSWEQYF
>-|TRBJ2-2|TRBV20-1|-
TGCGCACGACAGGAATTGAACACCGGGGAGCTGTTCTTT
CARQELNTGELFF
>-|TRBJ1-5|TRBV19|-
TGTGCCAGTGGGGCCGACGATGGGTATCAGCCCCAGCATTTT
CASGADDGYQPQHF
>-|TRBJ2-5|TRBV5-5|-
TGTGCCAGCAGTTTAGGCCCGGAGGAGACCCAGTACTTC
CASSLGPEETQYF
>-|TRBJ2-7|TRBV9|-
TGTGCCAGCAGCGTAGCTGGCGGTGACTACTACGAGCAGTACTTC
CASSVAGGDYYEQYF
>few|TRBJ1-6|TRBV19|-
TGTGCCAGTAGTATAGCTGCAGAAAATTCACCCCTCCACTTT
CASSIAAENSPLHF
>-|TRBJ2-2|TRBV9|-
TGTGCCAGCAGCACTACCCCGGGGGAGCTGTTTTTT
CASSTTPGELFF
>-|TRBJ1-3|TRBV9|-
TGTGCCAGCGCCAGTTCTGGAAACACCATATATTTT
CASASSGNTIYF
>few|TRBJ2-7|TRBV20-1|TRBD1
TGCAGTGCTAACCGGGACAGCGAAGTCTCCTACGAGCAGTACTTC
CSANRDSEVSYEQYF
>-|TRBJ1-3|TRBV7-3|-
TGTGCCAGCAGCTTCGGACAGCCCAGCTCTGGAAACACCATATATTTT
CASSFGQPSSGNTIYF
>-|TRBJ1-4|TRBV29-1|TRBD1
TGCAGCGTCTCGCTCTTGGGGGACAGGGGCCGCCCGGGCGAAAAACTGTTTTTT
CSVSLLGDRGRPGEKLFF
>-|TRBJ2-5|TRBV7-2|-
TGTGCCAGCAGCTTATTCACCCAAGAGACCCAGTACTTC
CASSLFTQETQYF
>-|TRBJ2-5|TRBV20-1|TRBD1
TGCAGTGCTAGAGACTACGGGACAGGGCAACAAGAGACCCAGTACTTC
CSARDYGTGQQETQYF
>-|TRBJ2-7|TRBV29-1|-
TGCAGCGCTGAGACGGGGACCTACGAGCAGTACTTC
CSAETGTYEQYF
>-|TRBJ1-2|TRBV6-5|-
TGTGCCAGCAGTTACGACGCGGGGGCTGACTATGGCTACACCTTC
CASSYDAGADYGYTF
>few|TRBJ2-5|TRBV19|-
TGTGCCAGTAGGGGACAACTTTCGGGGGAAGAGACCCAGTACTTC
CASRGQLSGEETQYF
>-|TRBJ1-5|TRBV19|-
TGTGCCAGTAGTATAGATGTCACACGGCCCCAGCATTTT
CASSIDVTRPQHF
>-|TRBJ2-5|TRBV9|TRBD1
TGTGCCAGCAGCGTAGCGGCAGGGGGAACCTGGGAGACCCAGTACTTC
CASSVAAGGTWETQYF
>many|TRBJ2-3|TRBV7-7|TRBD1
TGTGCCAGCAGCTTAGGGACAGGGGGATATACGCAGTATTTT
CASSLGTGGYTQYF
>-|TRBJ1-5|TRBV7-9|-
TGTGCCAGCAGCTTCGGCACCCCTAATCAGCCCCAGCATTTT
CASSFGTPNQPQHF
>few|TRBJ2-3|TRBV10-3|TRBD2
TGTGCCATCAGTGGAACTAGCGGAGATACGCAGTATTTT
CAISGTSGDTQYF
>-|TRBJ1-1|TRBV9|TRBD1
TGTGCCAGCAGCTTGGACAGGGAAGACACTGAAGCTTTCTTT
CASSLDREDTEAFF
>many|TRBJ1-1|TRBV19|-
TGTGCCAGTATCCAGTTGGGCTCGGGGGGCACTGAAGCTTTCTTT
CASIQLGSGGTEAFF
>-|TRBJ1-1|TRBV29-1|-
TGCAGCGTTGAACCGACAGGTCCTGAAGCTTTCTTT
CSVEPTGPEAFF
>-|TRBJ1-5|TRBV20-1|TRBD1
TGCAGTGTGGGACGACAGGGGACTAGCAATCAGCCCCAGCATTTT
CSVGRQGTSNQPQHF
>-|TRBJ1-5|TRBV7-8|-
TGTGCCAGCAGCTTAGACGGGTTATCAGAACCCCAGCATTTT
CASSLDGLSEPQHF
>-|TRBJ1-2|TRBV5-6|-
TGTGCCAGCAGCTTGGAACAGGTCATACTCTATGGCTACACCTTC
CASSLEQVILYGYTF